This record concerns one T cell receptor (beta chain) sequence. This record comes from a study of technical replicates of blood from a few donors. V gave up 5 bases and J gave up 7 bases, with 15 bases separating them. Per germline, CDR1 SGHVS and CDR2 FNYEAQ. CDR3 size: 15 residues. Only in-frame clones appear in the TCRdb table, and some are missing; sequencing was by immunoSEQ multiplex PCR. Of tens of thousands of clones listed, roughly 96% are singletons. This receptor was identified in a human donor in good health. This chain joins TRBV7-6 and TRBJ1-6; D may be TRBD1 (6 bases). The sequencing sample was made of T cells isolated from PBMCs. CDR3 sequence (DNA): TGTGCCAGCAGCACAGGGTGGATGTCCAATTCACCCCTCCACTTT. The encoded protein is CASSTGWMSNSPLHF.